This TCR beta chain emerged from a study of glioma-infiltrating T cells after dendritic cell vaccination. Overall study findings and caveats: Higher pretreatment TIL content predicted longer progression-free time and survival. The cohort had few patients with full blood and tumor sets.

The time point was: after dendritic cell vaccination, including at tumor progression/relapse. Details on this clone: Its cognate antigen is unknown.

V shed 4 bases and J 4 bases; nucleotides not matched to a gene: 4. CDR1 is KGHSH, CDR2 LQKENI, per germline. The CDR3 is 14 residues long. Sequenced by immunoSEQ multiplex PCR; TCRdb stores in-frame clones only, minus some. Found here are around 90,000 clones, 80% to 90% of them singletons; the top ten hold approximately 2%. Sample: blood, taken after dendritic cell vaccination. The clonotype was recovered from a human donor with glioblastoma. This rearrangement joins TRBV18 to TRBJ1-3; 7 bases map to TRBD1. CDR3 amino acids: CASSLGTAGNTIYF. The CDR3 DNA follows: TGTGCCAGCTCACTTGGGACAGCCGGAAACACCATATATTTT.